This T cell receptor (beta chain) emerged from a study of shared clonotypes between healthy human individuals. Study results and caveats: Relative to clonotypes present in all four donors, those not shared had lower generation probabilities. It was anticipated that sequencing depth would influence how many clonotypes donors shared.

In the case of this clone: Its target is not known.

The protocol was immunoSEQ multiplex PCR, while the TCRdb copy is restricted to in-frame clones and leaves out a portion. The data hold about 600,000 clones, with around 97% observed a single time. The CDR3 is 16 amino acids. This sequence originates from a woman under 40 in good health. The rearrangement joins TRBV7-5 to TRBJ1-5; the D segment call TRBD1 is taken from the table without a DNA check. TRBV7-5 is designated a pseudogene. Material: naive CD4+ T cells sorted from blood. Indicated subset: CD45RA+ positively selected. CDR3 DNA sequence: TGTGCCAGCAGCTCCTCCCCGGGACAGGGACGTCAGCCCCAGCATTTT. This sequence encodes CASSSSPGQGRQPQHF.